This T cell receptor beta chain was recorded in a study of shared clonotypes between healthy human individuals. Broader study findings: Owing to a small donor count, the genetic and exposure-history diversity represented was limited.

This clone occurred once. Its antigen is unknown. Sequencing used immunoSEQ multiplex PCR; TCRdb keeps in-frame clones, though not all of them. The sample lists around 2.5 million clones; under 95% were seen once. The source material was naive CD4+ T cells from PBMCs. Stated subset: CD45RA+ positively selected. The sequence was obtained from a man aged 18 to 29 in good health. Some clones in this sample may be carry-over from other donors' samples.

CDR3 DNA sequence: TGTGCCACCAGCACCGACAGGGGACACTCCTACGAGCAGTACTTC. Encoded protein: CATSTDRGHSYEQYF. The chain employs TRBV15 and TRBJ2-7, with TRBD1 matching over 8 bases. This CDR3 has 15 amino acids. The germline V gene has CDR1 LNHNV and CDR2 YYDKDF (reference sequence). V was clipped by 4 bases and J by 0 bases; unmatched bases: 5.